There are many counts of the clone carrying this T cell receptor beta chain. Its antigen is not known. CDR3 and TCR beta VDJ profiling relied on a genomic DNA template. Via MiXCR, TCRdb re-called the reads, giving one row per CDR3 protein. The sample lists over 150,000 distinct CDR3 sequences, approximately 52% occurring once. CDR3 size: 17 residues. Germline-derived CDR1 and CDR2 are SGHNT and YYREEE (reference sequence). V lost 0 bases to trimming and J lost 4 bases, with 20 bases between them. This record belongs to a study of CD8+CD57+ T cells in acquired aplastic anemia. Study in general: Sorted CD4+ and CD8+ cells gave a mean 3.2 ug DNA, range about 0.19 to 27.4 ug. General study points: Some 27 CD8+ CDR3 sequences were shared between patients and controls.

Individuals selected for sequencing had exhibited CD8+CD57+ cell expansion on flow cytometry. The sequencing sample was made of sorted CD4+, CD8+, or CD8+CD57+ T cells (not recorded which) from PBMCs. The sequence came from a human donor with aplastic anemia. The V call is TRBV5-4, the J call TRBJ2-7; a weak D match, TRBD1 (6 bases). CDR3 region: CASSLVVGHIISYEQYF. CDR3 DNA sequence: TGTGCCAGCAGCTTGGTTGTGGGACATATAATCTCATACGAGCAGTACTTC.